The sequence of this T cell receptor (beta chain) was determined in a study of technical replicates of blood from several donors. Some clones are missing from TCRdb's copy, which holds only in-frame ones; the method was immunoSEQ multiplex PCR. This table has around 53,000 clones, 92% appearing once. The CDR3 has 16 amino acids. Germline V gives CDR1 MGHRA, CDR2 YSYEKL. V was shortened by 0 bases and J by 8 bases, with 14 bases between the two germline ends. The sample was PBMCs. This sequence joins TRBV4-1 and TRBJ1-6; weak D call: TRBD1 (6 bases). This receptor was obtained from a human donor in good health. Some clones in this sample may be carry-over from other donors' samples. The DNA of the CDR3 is TGCGCCAGCAGCCAAGATTCACGGGGGGCTTATTCACCCCTCCACTTT. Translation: CASSQDSRGAYSPLHF.